These 27 T cell receptor beta chains originate from one sample sequenced in a study of cytomegalovirus exposure and HLA in healthy donors. The PCR used 60 Vbeta and 13 Jbeta primers. Data came from immunoSEQ multiplex PCR; TCRdb stores just in-frame clones and leaves some out. Among tens of thousands of clones listed, around 80% were seen once. The specimen sequenced was PBMCs. The receptors shown here come from a man in his forties or fifties in good health and CMV-seronegative.

The chain employs TRBV5-8 and TRBJ2-5; weak D call: TRBD1 (6 bases). The CDR3 runs 14 residues. Germline V CDR1 and CDR2: SGHTS, YDEGEE. Trimming took 0 bases from V and 4 from J, leaving 10 bases between them. CDR3 bases: TGTGCCAGCAGCTTGGAGGGGGTTCGAGAGACCCAGTACTTC. It encodes CASSLEGVRETQYF.

The genes are TRBV10-3 and TRBJ1-2, with D possibly TRBD1 on 5 matching bases. Germline V gives CDR1 ENHRY, CDR2 SYGVKD. This CDR3 comprises 13 residues. The V and J ends lost 3 bases and 6 bases respectively, with 11 bases between them. In nucleotides, the CDR3 is TGTGCCATCAGTGACAGGGCCCGTGATGGCTACACCTTC. It specifies CAISDRARDGYTF.

The genes are TRBV30 and TRBJ1-2, with D perhaps matching TRBD1 (6 bases). The germline V gene has CDR1 GTSNPN and CDR2 SVGIG (reference sequence). V was clipped by 3 bases and J by 5 bases, with 10 bases between them. The CDR3 runs 12 residues. DNA of the CDR3: TGTGCCTGGAGCAAGGGGGGGTATGGCTACACCTTC. Translated: CAWSKGGYGYTF.

The chain is built from TRBV5-1 and TRBJ2-5; no clear D. CDR3 length equals 11 residues. Trimming cost V 5 bases and J 5 bases, with 7 bases left between them. The V gene's germline CDR1 is SGHRS and CDR2 YFSETQ. The CDR3 reads CASRLSETQYF. CDR3 sequence (DNA): TGCGCCAGCAGGTTATCTGAGACCCAGTACTTC.

V usage is TRBV6-5 and J usage is TRBJ1-1; D ambiguous. CDR1 is MNHEY and CDR2 is SVGAGI in the germline V gene. This CDR3 is 15 amino acids long. Trimming cost V 2 bases and J 1 base, with 11 bases left between them. The DNA of the CDR3 is TGTGCCAGCAGTTACGGGCACGCCGCGAACACTGAAGCTTTCTTT. Protein sequence: CASSYGHAANTEAFF.

This clone is judged medium-sized. The rearrangement links TRBV7-8 to TRBJ2-1; 12 nucleotides match TRBD2. CDR1 and CDR2 (germline): SGHVS, FQNEAQ. Losses at the gene ends were 5 bases for V and 0 bases for J; bases not matched to a gene: 5. CDR3 length equals 17 residues. The CDR3: CASSPTSGRHSYNEQFF. CDR3 bases: TGTGCCAGCAGCCCAACTAGCGGGAGGCACTCCTACAATGAGCAGTTCTTC.

V and J are TRBV19 and TRBJ1-1; possibly TRBD1 for D (6 bases). V was pared by 3 bases and J by 6 bases, with 17 bases between. The CDR3 runs 15 residues. Germline V gene sequence: CDR1 LNHDA, CDR2 SQIVND (reference sequence). CDR3 coding DNA: TGTGCCAGTAGTATCCAGGGGAGCGGGGGAGCTGAAGCTTTCTTT. Its translation: CASSIQGSGGAEAFF. Using reference TRBV19 and TRBJ1-1 for the parts outside the CDR3, the full variable domain is DGGITQSPKYLFRKEGQNVTLSCEQNLNHDAMYWYRQDPGQGLRLIYYSQIVNDFQKGDIAEGYSVSREKKESFPLTVTSAQKNPTAFYLCASSIQGSGGAEAFFGQGTRLTVV.

This chain uses TRBV5-1 with TRBJ1-2; 9 positions match TRBD1. Germline trimming cut 5 bases from V and 4 bases from J; bases unmatched to any gene: 9. CDR1 SGHRS and CDR2 YFSETQ come from the germline V gene. This CDR3 has 15 amino acids. CDR3 sequence reads: CASSPTDRGLYGYTF. In nucleotides, the CDR3 is TGCGCCAGCAGTCCAACGGACAGGGGTCTCTATGGCTACACCTTC.

This clone was observed once. The J gene is TRBJ1-1, the V gene TRBV27, with a weak D call TRBD1 (6 bases). V lost 6 bases and J 1 base, leaving 12 bases between the germline ends. Germline V gives CDR1 MNHEY, CDR2 SMNVEV (reference sequence). CDR3 length: 14 residues. The CDR3 DNA reads as TGTGCCAGCAGCCAACAGGGTCCGAACACTGAAGCTTTCTTT. It specifies CASSQQGPNTEAFF.

This clone was seen once. The chain combines TRBV19 with TRBJ1-5; D is uncertain. V dropped 3 bases and J dropped 4 bases, with 7 bases sitting between them. This CDR3 has 13 amino acids. Germline assignment: CDR1 LNHDA and CDR2 SQIVND (reference sequence). The CDR3 sequence: CASSIIMNQPQHF. CDR3 DNA sequence: TGTGCCAGTAGTATTATAATGAATCAGCCCCAGCATTTT.

The chain combines TRBV27 with TRBJ2-7; TRBD2 agrees at 7 bases. Germline CDR1 and CDR2: MNHEY and SMNVEV (reference sequence). V was pared by 6 bases and J by 0 bases, with 11 bases of the junction left unmatched. The CDR3 loop spans 16 amino acids. CDR3 residues: CASRKLTSRNSYEQYF. The DNA of the CDR3 is TGTGCCAGCAGGAAACTGACTAGCAGGAACTCCTACGAGCAGTACTTC.

The chain joins TRBV20-1 to TRBJ2-7; D gene uncertain. Per germline, CDR1 DFQATT and CDR2 SNEGSKA (reference sequence). The germline V and J ends were trimmed by 3 bases and 6 bases, with 3 bases remaining between them. This CDR3 has 9 amino acids. For the CDR3, the DNA is TGCAGTGCTAGTCGCGAGCAGTACTTC. Its protein product is CSASREQYF.

DNA of the CDR3: TGCGCCAGCAGCTTTCAGGGGGCAGGGACTGAAGCTTTCTTT. The encoded protein is CASSFQGAGTEAFF. The V and J genes are TRBV5-1 and TRBJ1-1; 8 bases line up with TRBD1. CDR1 and CDR2 (germline): SGHRS, YFSETQ. Trimming took 2 bases from V and 5 from J; bases not matched to a gene: 5. This CDR3 is 14 amino acids long.

This chain connects TRBV6-5 to TRBJ1-1; D is perhaps TRBD1 (5 bases). Germline loops: CDR1 MNHEY, CDR2 SVGAGI. The V and J ends lost 2 bases and 0 bases respectively, with 7 bases between them. The CDR3 runs to 14 residues. The chain's CDR3 is CASSYGALNTEAFF. The CDR3 coding sequence is TGTGCCAGCAGTTACGGGGCACTGAACACTGAAGCTTTCTTT.

This chain uses TRBV6-6 with TRBJ2-3; TRBD1 might be the D (5 bases). The V and J ends lost 2 bases and 1 base respectively, with 10 bases between them. The CDR3 is made up of 15 amino acids. Germline V gene sequence: CDR1 MNHNY, CDR2 SVGAGI (reference sequence). The CDR3 DNA sequence: TGTGCCAGCAGTTACCAGGGCAGCCGCACAGATACGCAGTATTTT. Encoded protein: CASSYQGSRTDTQYF.

The table lists this clone with a count of one. The chain employs TRBV28 and TRBJ1-1, with 12 bases lining up with TRBD1. Germline CDR1 reads MDHEN; CDR2 reads SYDVKM. The CDR3 is 15 residues long. V was clipped by 4 bases and J by 5 bases; unmatched bases: 5. CDR3 sequence reads: CASSSRDRGRTEAFF. CDR3 DNA: TGTGCCAGCAGTTCGCGGGACAGGGGGCGAACTGAAGCTTTCTTT.

This chain uses TRBV9 with TRBJ1-5; D remains ambiguous. Germline CDR1 SGDLS, CDR2 YYNGEE. The CDR3 sequence is 15 residues long. V was cut by 0 bases and J by 6 bases, with 13 bases left in between. The chain's CDR3 is CASSVDGDKSQPQHF. CDR3 DNA sequence: TGTGCCAGCAGCGTAGACGGAGATAAGAGTCAGCCCCAGCATTTT. Full variable domain (missing parts from reference TRBV9 and TRBJ1-5): DSGVTQTPKHLITATGQRVTLRCSPRSGDLSVYWYQQSLDQGLQFLIQYYNGEERAKGNILERFSAQQFPDLHSELNLSSLELGDSALYFCASSVDGDKSQPQHFGDGTRLSIL.

The CDR3 DNA sequence: TGTGCCAGCAGCGTCACTTCAGGTGGGACAGGGACAAAAGAGACCCAGTACTTC. This gives the protein CASSVTSGGTGTKETQYF. The chain employs TRBV9 and TRBJ2-5; TRBD1 matches at 9 bases. The CDR3 covers 18 residues. The V gene's germline CDR1 is SGDLS and CDR2 YYNGEE. After removal of 2 bases from V and 3 bases from J, the junction contained 14 bases not matched to a gene.

CDR3 sequence reads: CARLAGATGELFF. In DNA form, the CDR3 reads TGTGCCAGGTTAGCGGGAGCCACCGGGGAGCTGTTTTTT. The chain is built from TRBV7-9 and TRBJ2-2; TRBD2 matches 9 bases. The CDR3 runs 13 residues. J lost 4 bases, V lost 9 bases, and 3 bases had no gene match. Looked up from germline, CDR1 is SEHNR and CDR2 is FQNEAQ (reference sequence).

This chain joins TRBV28 and TRBJ1-5; D is possibly TRBD1 (5 bases). V was clipped by 11 bases and J by 5 bases, with 25 bases between them. The CDR3 is made up of 16 amino acids. Germline V gives CDR1 MDHEN, CDR2 SYDVKM. The CDR3 DNA reads as TGTGCCGCCCATCGGGGGGAGGGAATTTCGGATCAGCCCCAGCATTTT. Translation gives CAAHRGEGISDQPQHF.

The chain has TRBV6-1 and TRBJ2-1; TRBD1 aligns across 9 bases. Germline loops: CDR1 MNHNS, CDR2 SASEGT. The J segment lost 3 bases and the V segment lost 5 bases, leaving 5 bases of the junction unmatched. The CDR3 totals 15 residues. CDR3 amino acids: CASSLDRGGYNEQFF. In nucleotides, the CDR3 is TGTGCCAGCAGTTTAGACAGGGGGGGCTACAATGAGCAGTTCTTC.

For the CDR3, the DNA is TGTGCAGAAGGGGGCGCGAACTATGGCTACACCTTC. As protein: CAEGGANYGYTF. The chain joins TRBV30 to TRBJ1-2; 7 bases are a match to TRBD1. CDR1 and CDR2 from the germline V gene are GTSNPN and SVGIG (reference sequence). CDR3 size: 12 residues.

The CDR3 sequence: CASSNDRDSSTNEKLFF. The DNA of the CDR3 is TGTGCCAGTAGCAATGACCGGGACAGCTCAACTAATGAAAAACTGTTTTTT. The J gene is TRBJ1-4, the V gene TRBV19; 7 bases fit TRBD1. Looked up from germline, CDR1 is LNHDA and CDR2 is SQIVND (reference sequence). This CDR3 is built from 17 residues. The V and J ends lost 6 bases and 0 bases, in that order; junction bases with no gene match: 10.

The chain links TRBV29-1 to TRBJ2-1; 8 bases line up with TRBD2. The CDR3 contains 14 residues. Trimming took 5 bases from V and 4 from J; bases not matched to a gene: 7. Germline CDR1 SQVTM, CDR2 ANQGSEA. The chain's CDR3 is CSVWTTSAYNEQFF. The DNA for the CDR3 is TGCAGCGTTTGGACGACTAGCGCTTACAATGAGCAGTTCTTC.

The genes are TRBV29-1 and TRBJ1-1, with TRBD1 as a possible D gene (5 bases). CDR3 length: 13 residues. CDR1 and CDR2 (germline): SQVTM, ANQGSEA. Trimming cost V 3 bases and J 6 bases, with 14 bases left between them. CDR3 DNA: TGCAGCGTTGATGGGTCGGGGGAAGCTGAAGCTTTCTTT. Protein: CSVDGSGEAEAFF.

The V and J genes are TRBV11-3 and TRBJ1-4, with 9 bases identical to TRBD1. Trimming cost V 2 bases and J 0 bases; bases outside gene matches: 4. This CDR3 has 17 amino acids. CDR1 is SGHNT, CDR2 YENEEA, per germline. For the CDR3, the DNA is TGTGCCAGCAGCTTACGGGACAGGGTAGCAACTAATGAAAAACTGTTTTTT. Translation: CASSLRDRVATNEKLFF.

This chain connects TRBV10-3 to TRBJ1-3; D is unresolved. Trimming took 2 bases from V and 4 from J, leaving 3 bases between them. This CDR3 is 12 amino acids long. Germline V lookup: CDR1 ENHRY, CDR2 SYGVKD. Here the CDR3 reads CAISETGNTIYF. For the CDR3, the DNA is TGTGCCATCAGTGAGACAGGAAACACCATATATTTT.